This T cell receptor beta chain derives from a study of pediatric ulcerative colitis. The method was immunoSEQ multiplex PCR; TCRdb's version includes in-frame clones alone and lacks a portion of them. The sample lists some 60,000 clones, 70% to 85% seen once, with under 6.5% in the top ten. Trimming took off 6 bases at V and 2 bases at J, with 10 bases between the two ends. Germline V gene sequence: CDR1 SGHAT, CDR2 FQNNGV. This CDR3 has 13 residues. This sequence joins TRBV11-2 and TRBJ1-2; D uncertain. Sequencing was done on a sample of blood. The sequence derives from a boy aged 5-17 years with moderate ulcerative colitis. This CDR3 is CASRLTPNYGYTF. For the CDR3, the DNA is TGTGCCAGCAGACTCACACCGAACTATGGCTACACCTTC.